These T cell receptor beta chains were read from a single sample in a study of blood T cell repertoires in COVID-19. Profiled with immunoSEQ multiplex PCR; TCRdb holds only in-frame clones, not every one. The profile covers about 90,000 clones, with roughly 88% appearing a single time and around 0.47% taken by the ten largest. The sample taken for sequencing was peripheral blood. Source of these receptors: a man between 60 and 75 years old with acute or convalescent COVID-19. CDR3s include the opening cysteine and the closing phenylalanine or tryptophan. A D gene is named only where the DNA matches it firmly. Expanded clones are given a class, and other clones once, few, many or no size at all.

clone_size d_call cdr3_length j_call v_call cdr3_nt cdr3_aa
once TRBD1 16 TRBJ1-5 TRBV27 TGTGCCAGCAGACTGGAGGGGGCGCGAGGCGGCCAGCCCCAGCATTTT CASRLEGARGGQPQHF
. . 16 TRBJ1-3 TRBV3-1/TRBV3-2 TGTGCCAGCAGCCACCGGGATCCCTACTCCGGAAACACCATATATTTT CASSHRDPYSGNTIYF
. TRBD2 16 TRBJ2-3 TRBV24-1 TGTGCCACCAGTGATGCGACTAGCGGGGGGGCCGATACGCAGTATTTT CATSDATSGGADTQYF
once TRBD1 14 TRBJ1-2 TRBV14 TGTGCCAGCAGCCCAAGACAGGGGAACCATGGCTACACCTTC CASSPRQGNHGYTF
. TRBD1 16 TRBJ2-3 TRBV3-1/TRBV3-2 TGTGCCAGCAGCCAAGGGACAGGGAGCTTCACAGATACGCAGTATTTT CASSQGTGSFTDTQYF
. TRBD1 16 TRBJ1-6 TRBV27 TGTGCCAGCAGACCCGGGACAGGGGAGAGGAATTCACCCCTCCACTTT CASRPGTGERNSPLHF
. . 14 TRBJ2-5 TRBV18 TGTGCCAGCTCACCGGGGCCAGGGGCCGAGACCCAGTACTTC CASSPGPGAETQYF
. TRBD2 15 TRBJ2-1 TRBV7-2 TGTGCCAGCAGCTTAAGGGCAGGCGGACTAGGAGGGCAGTTCTTC CASSLRAGGLGGQFF
. . 13 TRBJ2-3 TRBV11-3 TGTGCCAGCAGCTTAGAATCAGGGCGTACGCAGTATTTT CASSLESGRTQYF
. TRBD2 15 TRBJ2-5 TRBV9 TGTGCCAGCAGCGTTAGCGGGATGTACCAAGAGACCCAGTACTTC CASSVSGMYQETQYF
. . 16 TRBJ2-2 TRBV5-1 TGCGCCAGCAGACCGATCCCGGGGATGGGTACCGGGGAGCTGTTTTTT CASRPIPGMGTGELFF
. . 15 TRBJ2-3 TRBV7-3 TGTGCCAGCAGCTTAGCCGGGGGAAGCACAGATACGCAGTATTTT CASSLAGGSTDTQYF
. TRBD1 14 TRBJ2-3 TRBV9 TGTGCCAGCAGCCCCAGGGGGACACAGGATACGCAGTATTTT CASSPRGTQDTQYF
. TRBD1 15 TRBJ1-1 TRBV5-6 TGTGCCAGCAGCCAACGACAGGGGGCAAACACTGAAGCTTTCTTT CASSQRQGANTEAFF
. . 14 TRBJ2-1 TRBV9 TGTGCCAGCAGCGTAGAGAGCGGTTACAATGAGCAGTTCTTC CASSVESGYNEQFF
. TRBD2 15 TRBJ2-1 TRBV19 TGTGCCAGTAGCTTTCGGACTAGCGGGGGGTTTGAGCAGTTCTTC CASSFRTSGGFEQFF
. . 14 TRBJ2-7 TRBV5-1 TGCGCCAGCAGTAGAATCACTTCCCCCTACGAGCAGTACTTC CASSRITSPYEQYF
. . 17 TRBJ2-4 TRBV4-2 TGTGCCAGCAGCCAAGATCGCCAAAGACTAGCCAAAAACATTCAGTACTTC CASSQDRQRLAKNIQYF
. TRBD1 13 TRBJ2-5 TRBV6-5 TGTGCCAGCAGTTGGGACAGAAGAGAGACCCAGTACTTC CASSWDRRETQYF
. . 14 TRBJ2-1 TRBV7-2 TGTGCCAGCAGCTTAAATCTGGTAAGCGATGAGCAGTTCTTC CASSLNLVSDEQFF
once TRBD1 15 TRBJ1-1 TRBV7-8 TGTGCCAGCACCTCCAGGACAGGGTATTTCACTGAAGCTTTCTTT CASTSRTGYFTEAFF
. TRBD2 13 TRBJ2-5 TRBV27 TGTGCCACCCGACTAGCGGGAGGAGAGACCCAGTACTTC CATRLAGGETQYF
. . 13 TRBJ2-7 TRBV7-8 TGTGCCAGCAGCTCAGGGCCCCCCTACGAGCAGTACTTC CASSSGPPYEQYF
. . 15 TRBJ1-1 TRBV27 TGTGCCAGCAACCTCGGAGGACGGGTGAACACTGAAGCTTTCTTT CASNLGGRVNTEAFF
once TRBD1 15 TRBJ2-1 TRBV10-1 TGCGCCAGCAGTCCTAGGACAGGGGTGCGCAATGAGCAGTTCTTC CASSPRTGVRNEQFF
. . 14 TRBJ1-1 TRBV5-4 TGTGCCAGCAGCTTGGTCGGGGTGAACACTGAAGCTTTCTTT CASSLVGVNTEAFF
. . 13 TRBJ2-7 TRBV7-3 TGTGCCAGCAGCTCCGGGGTGGCCTACGAGCAGTACTTC CASSSGVAYEQYF
. . 10 TRBJ2-5 TRBV20-1 TGCAGTGCTCCCGTCGAGATCCAGTACTTC CSAPVEIQYF
few . 11 TRBJ2-7 TRBV12-3/TRBV12-4 TGTGCCAGCAGCAGGGGTTACGAGCAGTACTTC CASSRGYEQYF
. TRBD1 15 TRBJ2-7 TRBV19 TGTGCCAGTAGTCCTCAGGGGGTGACACCCTACGAGCAGTACTTC CASSPQGVTPYEQYF
. TRBD1 17 TRBJ2-7 TRBV4-1 TGCGCCAGCAGCCAAGATCTCTGGACAGGGGGCGAATACGAGCAGTACTTC CASSQDLWTGGEYEQYF
. TRBD1 14 TRBJ2-2 TRBV6-5 TGTGCCAGCACCCGGGGACAGTCTACCGGGGAGCTGTTTTTT CASTRGQSTGELFF
. TRBD1 15 TRBJ2-3 TRBV2 TGTGCCAGCAGTGCCGCGACAGGGGGCGCAGATACGCAGTATTTT CASSAATGGADTQYF
once TRBD1 17 TRBJ1-6 TRBV19 TGTGCCAGTAGTATCGAGTTCGGTGCAGGGGGTGTCTCACCCCTCCACTTT CASSIEFGAGGVSPLHF
. . 13 TRBJ1-5 TRBV3-1/TRBV3-2 TGTGCCAGCAGCGCTAATAGCAATCAGCCCCAGCATTTT CASSANSNQPQHF
. TRBD1 14 TRBJ2-1 TRBV7-2 TGTGCCAGCATACCGGGACAGGGATTTGATGAGCAGTTCTTC CASIPGQGFDEQFF
. TRBD1 17 TRBJ1-2 TRBV19 TGTGCCAGTAGTATCCTTCCGGGACAGGGCCACTACTATGGCTACACCTTC CASSILPGQGHYYGYTF
. TRBD1 16 TRBJ1-4 TRBV5-1 TGCGCCAGCAGCTGGACAGGGAGCTCAACTAATGAAAAACTGTTTTTT CASSWTGSSTNEKLFF
. TRBD1 16 TRBJ1-3 TRBV5-1 TGCGCCAGCAGCTTGGGGGTAGACAGGGATGGAAACACCATATATTTT CASSLGVDRDGNTIYF
few . 15 TRBJ2-7 TRBV19 TGTGCCAGTAGTATTGCAGGGACCGGGAGCTACGAGCAGTACTTC CASSIAGTGSYEQYF
. TRBD1 16 TRBJ2-1 TRBV5-1 TGCGCCAGCAGCCCTTCGACAGGGGGGAACTACAATGAGCAGTTCTTC CASSPSTGGNYNEQFF
. . 16 TRBJ1-6 TRBV19 TGTGCCAGTAGTGACGGGGGGCTCTCCTATAATTCACCCCTCCACTTT CASSDGGLSYNSPLHF
. TRBD2 18 TRBJ2-3 TRBV14 TGTGCCAGCAGCCAAGATCGAATAGGCGGGAGGGCTGCAGATACGCAGTATTTT CASSQDRIGGRAADTQYF
. . 15 TRBJ2-7 TRBV6-5 TGTGCCAGCAGTTCTCCGGGGGACTTCTCCTACGAGCAGTACTTC CASSSPGDFSYEQYF
once TRBD2 14 TRBJ2-2 TRBV7-2 TGTGCCAGCACCCTGATCGGGGGGAGGGGGGAGCTGTTTTTT CASTLIGGRGELFF
. . 12 TRBJ1-5 TRBV19 TGTGCCAGCACTATCATTGGACAGCCCCAGCATTTT CASTIIGQPQHF